Listed here is a single TCR beta chain. The target antigen is unknown. The junction shows a germline mismatch at one end, possibly a read error. Germline lookup yields CDR1 LNHDA and CDR2 SQIVND (reference sequence). The CDR3 covers 15 residues. Survey level was the resolution at which the v3.0 immunoSEQ assay ran. Produced via immunoSEQ multiplex PCR; TCRdb's table is partial and in-frame only. This sample has 25,000 or so clones, with about four fifths found just once. This entry comes from a study of long-term antiretroviral therapy in people with HIV. Whole-study results and caveats: Blood dates from about 2003 to 2018, possibly under older ART regimens.

This TCR derives from a man between 18 and 29 years old with HIV. The chain has TRBV19 and TRBJ1-5; TRBD1 might be the D (5 bases). The specimen was unsorted PBMCs, collected 3 years after starting antiretroviral therapy. The CDR3 is CASSIGDLDRQPQHF. CDR3 in DNA: TGTGCCAGTAGCATAGGGGACCTGGACCGTCAGCCCCAGCATTTT.